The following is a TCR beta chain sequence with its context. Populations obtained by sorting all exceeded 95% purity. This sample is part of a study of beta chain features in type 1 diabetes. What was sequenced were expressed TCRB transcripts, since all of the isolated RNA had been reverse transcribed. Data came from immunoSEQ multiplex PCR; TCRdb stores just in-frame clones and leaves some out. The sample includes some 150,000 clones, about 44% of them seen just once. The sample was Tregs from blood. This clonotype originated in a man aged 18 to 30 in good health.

CDR3 DNA sequence: TGTGCCAGCAGTTACCGCAGGGGGAACGAGCAGTACTTC. Translated, it gives CASSYRRGNEQYF. The chain is built from TRBV6-6 and TRBJ2-7; 7 bases match TRBD1. The V gene's germline CDR1 is MNHNY and CDR2 SVGAGI (reference sequence). J gave up 5 bases and V 2 bases, and 3 bases lay outside the gene matches. This CDR3 has 13 residues.